Reported below is one TCR beta chain. What it recognizes is unknown. Trimming pared 2 bases from V and 10 bases from J, leaving 18 bases between. Germline V gene sequence: CDR1 KGHSH, CDR2 LQKENI. This CDR3 contains 15 residues. Some clones are missing from TCRdb's copy, which holds only in-frame ones; the method was immunoSEQ multiplex PCR. Here the sample spans 800,000 to 1,200,000 clones, around 82% being singletons. Healthy HIV-negative adults without recent acute infections or vaccinations served as donors. The data were taken from a study of shared clonotypes between healthy human individuals. Across the whole study: A couple of female and a few male donors aged 18 to 49 were enrolled.

Findings of the study overall: Although depth was large, rarefaction showed that sequencing of the sorted subsets was incomplete. Represented diversity, genetic and exposure-history alike, was limited by few donors.

The clonotype comes from a man younger than 35 in good health. Some clones in this sample may be carry-over from other donors' samples. Sequencing was done on a sample of memory CD4+ T cells from PBMCs. Sample subset: CD45RA-negative fraction. The rearrangement links TRBV18 to TRBJ2-1; no definite D call. The CDR3 DNA is TGTGCCAGCTCACCAACGGGCAGCCTACAATGGGAGCAGTTCTTC. Amino acid sequence: CASSPTGSLQWEQFF. Complete variable domain (other parts from reference TRBV18 and TRBJ2-1): NAGVMQNPRHLVRRRGQEARLRCSPMKGHSHVYWYRQLPEEGLKFMVYLQKENIIDESGMPKERFSAEFPKEGPSILRIQQVVRGDSAAYFCASSPTGSLQWEQFFGPGTRLTVL.